A selection of T cell receptor beta chains follows, all from one sample in a study of blood T cell repertoires in COVID-19. TCRdb's copy holds only in-frame clones and misses some; the assay was immunoSEQ multiplex PCR. The sample includes a few hundred thousand clones, 70% to 90% seen only once; the top ten take 4.5% to 7%. Sequenced material: PBMCs or T cells enriched from blood (not recorded which). The receptors were sampled from a woman younger than 45 who had recovered from COVID-19. Both conserved end residues are part of each CDR3. A D gene is named only where the DNA matches it firmly. Some rows have no size entry. The others give once, few or many, or a class for an expanded clone.

j_call v_call clone_size d_call cdr3_nt cdr3_aa
TRBJ1-1 TRBV11-2 NA TRBD1 TGTGCCAGCAGCTTAGAGACAGGGGTCACTGAAGCTTTCTTT CASSLETGVTEAFF
TRBJ1-6 TRBV7-9 NA TRBD1 TGTGCCAGCAGCTTAGAAGGGGGCCGGGGATCACCCCTCCACTTT CASSLEGGRGSPLHF
TRBJ1-6 TRBV4-3 NA NA NA CASSQDLGTGSPLHF
TRBJ1-4 TRBV7-9 NA TRBD1 TGTGCCAGCAGCTTAGGGGACAGGAGTAATGAAAAACTGTTTTTT CASSLGDRSNEKLFF
TRBJ1-2 TRBV7-9 NA NA TGTGCCAGCAGCTTAGTCCAGGGCGGCTATGGCTACACCTTC CASSLVQGGYGYTF
TRBJ2-2 TRBV28 NA NA TGTGCCAGCAGTTTAGAAACACCCTCCGGGGAGCTGTTTTTT CASSLETPSGELFF
TRBJ1-1 TRBV2 NA TRBD1 TGTGCCAGCGTCGGGGGACAGGGGAGCATGAACACTGAAGCTTTCTTT CASVGGQGSMNTEAFF
TRBJ1-1 TRBV15 NA NA TGTGCCACCAGCGTGCAGATGAACACTGAAGCTTTCTTT CATSVQMNTEAFF
TRBJ1-1 TRBV19 NA TRBD1 TGTGCCAGTAGTCCCGACAGGGCGAACACTGAAGCTTTCTTT CASSPDRANTEAFF
TRBJ2-1 TRBV11-3 NA TRBD1 TGTGCCAGCAGCTTAAAAAGGGGGCAAACTTTCTACAATGAGCAGTTCTTC CASSLKRGQTFYNEQFF
TRBJ2-7 TRBV30 NA NA TGTGCCTGGAGTTCGGGGAACTTTTACGAGCAGTACTTC CAWSSGNFYEQYF
TRBJ1-2 TRBV29-1 NA NA TGCAGCGTGCACAGGGAAGGCTACACCTTC CSVHREGYTF
TRBJ1-1 TRBV5-1 NA TRBD1 TGCGCCAGCAGCGATAGGGGACAGGTGAACACTGAAGCTTTCTTT CASSDRGQVNTEAFF
TRBJ2-5 TRBV10-3 NA TRBD2 TGTGCCATCAGTTACGGGACTAGCGTACAAGAGACCCAGTACTTC CAISYGTSVQETQYF
TRBJ2-2 TRBV9 NA NA TGTGCCAGCAGTTACCACAGGGACACCGGGGAGCTGTTTTTT CASSYHRDTGELFF
TRBJ1-5 TRBV6-5 NA NA TGTGCCAGCACCACGGGGGACCGGAATCAGCCCCAGCATTTT CASTTGDRNQPQHF
TRBJ1-6 TRBV27 NA NA TGTGCCAGCAGTGCCCGACAGAGCTCCTATAATTCACCCCTCCACTTT CASSARQSSYNSPLHF
TRBJ1-1 TRBV6-6 NA NA TGTGCCAGCAACCTGAAACTTTCAACTGAAGCTTTCTTT CASNLKLSTEAFF
TRBJ1-5 TRBV6-6 NA NA TGTGCCAGCTGGGGCAGTTTCAATCAGCCCCAGCATTTT CASWGSFNQPQHF
TRBJ2-1 TRBV19 once TRBD2 TGTGCCAGTGGCCCTAGCGGGGGGCGGGGCAATGAGCAGTTCTTC CASGPSGGRGNEQFF
TRBJ2-1 TRBV7-3 NA TRBD1 TGTGCCAGCAGCCCGACTCCGGACAGGGCACAGTTCTTC CASSPTPDRAQFF
TRBJ1-2 TRBV27 NA NA TGTGCCAGCAGTTTACGGGGGGGCGATAGGGGCTACACCTTC CASSLRGGDRGYTF
TRBJ2-7 TRBV27 NA TRBD1 TGTGCCAGCAGTCCGCGGACAGGGGCCTACGAGCAGTACTTC CASSPRTGAYEQYF
TRBJ1-3 TRBV9 NA TRBD1 TGTGCCAGCAGCCCAACAGGGGTCTCTGGAAACACCATATATTTT CASSPTGVSGNTIYF
TRBJ2-7 TRBV11-2 NA TRBD2 TGTGCCAGCAGCTTTGGCGGGGGGACCTCCTACGAGCAGTACTTC CASSFGGGTSYEQYF
TRBJ2-7 TRBV5-6 NA NA TGTGCCAGCAGCTTGTGGTCAGGTGCAGTCTACGAGCAGTACTTC CASSLWSGAVYEQYF
TRBJ2-1 TRBV30 once TRBD2 TGTGCCTGGAGTGTACTATGGGGGAGCCGGGGGGATATGAATGAGCAGTTCTTC CAWSVLWGSRGDMNEQFF
TRBJ2-3 TRBV5-1 NA TRBD2 TGCGCCAGCAGCTGGGGTGGGACTACCACAGATACGCAGTATTTT CASSWGGTTTDTQYF
TRBJ1-5 TRBV18 NA NA TGTGCCAGCTCACCCCCAAATCAGCCCCAGCATTTT CASSPPNQPQHF
TRBJ2-7 TRBV6-2/TRBV6-3 NA NA TGTGCCAGCAGTTACTCGTTCGTACTTGGCGGCTTTTACGAGCAGTACTTC CASSYSFVLGGFYEQYF
TRBJ2-2 TRBV4-2 NA TRBD2 TGTGCCACGGGACTAGCGGCCGGGGAGCTGTTTTTT CATGLAAGELFF
TRBJ1-2 TRBV6-4 NA NA TGTGCCAGCAGCCAGGGAGGGGACTATGGCTACACCTTC CASSQGGDYGYTF
TRBJ1-6 TRBV6-5 once TRBD1 TGTGCCAGCAGTTCCCGGGACAGGATCTTGGGTTCACCCCTCCACTTT CASSSRDRILGSPLHF
TRBJ2-3 TRBV9 NA NA TGTGCCAGCAGCATCCGAGGGGGGGCCGCTCCTAGCACAGATACGCAGTATTTT CASSIRGGAAPSTDTQYF
TRBJ2-3 TRBV7-2 NA TRBD2 TGTGCCAGCAGGGACGGGGGGGCCTGGGATACGCAGTATTTT CASRDGGAWDTQYF
TRBJ2-7 TRBV7-6 NA TRBD1 TGTGCCAGCAGTCTTGGTGGACAGGGGGCCTACGAGCAGTACTTC CASSLGGQGAYEQYF
TRBJ2-7 TRBV21-1 NA NA TGTGCCAGCAGTAATGCTGGCGGGCCCCTCTACGAGCAGTACTTC CASSNAGGPLYEQYF
TRBJ1-2 TRBV2 NA NA TGTGCCAGCAGTTTAGACAGTAACTATGGCTACACCTTC CASSLDSNYGYTF
TRBJ1-1 TRBV4-2 NA NA TGTGCCAGCAGCCAGACCGACAGACTGGGGAACACTGAAGCTTTCTTT CASSQTDRLGNTEAFF
TRBJ1-5 TRBV18 once TRBD1 TGTGCCAGCTCACCGGACAGGGCGGACCAGCCCCAGCATTTT CASSPDRADQPQHF
TRBJ2-3 TRBV5-1 NA NA TGCGCCAGCAGCTTCGGGTCCTCATTAGATACGCAGTATTTT CASSFGSSLDTQYF
TRBJ2-1 TRBV7-2 NA TRBD2 TGTGCCAGCAGCCCGGGGGGGCGGGGGGCAAATGAGCAGTTCTTC CASSPGGRGANEQFF
TRBJ2-7 TRBV27 NA TRBD2 TGTGCCAGCAGTGGGCGAGCGGGGGGGTACGAGCAGTACTTC CASSGRAGGYEQYF
TRBJ2-7 TRBV14 NA NA TGTGCCAGCAGCGGGGGGTACGAGCAGTACTTC CASSGGYEQYF
TRBJ2-1 TRBV9 NA TRBD2 TGTGCCAGCAGCGTAGGTGGGAGGGGACTAGCGGGTGAGCAGTTCTTC CASSVGGRGLAGEQFF
TRBJ2-3 TRBV18 NA NA TGTGCCAGCTCGCCGACCAGACTACCCACAGATACGCAGTATTTT CASSPTRLPTDTQYF
TRBJ1-2 TRBV19 NA NA TGTGCCAGTACTACTCCCCAGGGCTATGACACCTTC CASTTPQGYDTF
TRBJ1-2 TRBV5-1 NA TRBD1 TGCGCCAGCAGCTTTGGCCCGGGACAGGGGGATGGCTACACCTTC CASSFGPGQGDGYTF
TRBJ1-1 TRBV14 NA TRBD1 TGTGCCAGCAGCCTTCGGACAGGAGGAGGGACTGAAGCTTTCTTT CASSLRTGGGTEAFF
TRBJ1-1 TRBV7-9 NA TRBD1 TGTGCCAGCAGCCGACTACAGGGGGCTGGGACTGAAGCTTTCTTT CASSRLQGAGTEAFF
TRBJ1-1 TRBV5-1 once TRBD1 TGCGCCAGCAGCTTCGGGACAGGGCCCTCTGAAGCTTTCTTT CASSFGTGPSEAFF
TRBJ1-5 TRBV27 NA NA TGTGCCAGCAGTAACGTTGGGGGCGGCAATCAGCCCCAGCATTTT CASSNVGGGNQPQHF
TRBJ2-5 TRBV4-1 NA TRBD2 TGCGCCAGCAGCCGGGGGAGGGTTTGGGAGACCCAGTACTTC CASSRGRVWETQYF
TRBJ2-7 TRBV18 NA NA TGTGCCAGCTCACCGTACAGGGAAGAGCAGTACTTC CASSPYREEQYF
TRBJ1-2 TRBV5-5 NA NA TGTGCCAGCAGCTTTCAGACTGACTTTACTGGCTACACCTTC CASSFQTDFTGYTF
TRBJ1-1 TRBV6-6 NA NA TGTGCCAGCAGTTCTGGCAGGGTGAACACTGAAGCTTTCTTT CASSSGRVNTEAFF
TRBJ1-4 TRBV2 NA TRBD1 TGTGCCAGCAGTACAGACAGGGGGACACATGAAAAACTGTTTTTT CASSTDRGTHEKLFF
TRBJ2-7 TRBV27 NA TRBD1 TGTGCCAGCAGTTCCCGGACAGGGATTACCTCCTACGAGCAGTACTTC CASSSRTGITSYEQYF